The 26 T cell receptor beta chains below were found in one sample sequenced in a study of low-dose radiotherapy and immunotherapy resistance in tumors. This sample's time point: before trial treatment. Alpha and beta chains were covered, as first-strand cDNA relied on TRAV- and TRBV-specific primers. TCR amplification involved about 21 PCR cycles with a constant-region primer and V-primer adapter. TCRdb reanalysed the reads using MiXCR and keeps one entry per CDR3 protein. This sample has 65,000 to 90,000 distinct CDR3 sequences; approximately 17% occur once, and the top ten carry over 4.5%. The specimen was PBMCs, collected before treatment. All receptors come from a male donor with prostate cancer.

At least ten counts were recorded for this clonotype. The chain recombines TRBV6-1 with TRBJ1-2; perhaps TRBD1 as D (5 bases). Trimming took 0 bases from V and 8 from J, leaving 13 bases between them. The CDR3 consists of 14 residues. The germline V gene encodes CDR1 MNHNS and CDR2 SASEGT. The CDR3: CASSEAKGDRGYTF. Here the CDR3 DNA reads TGTGCCAGCAGTGAAGCAAAGGGAGACAGAGGCTACACCTTC.

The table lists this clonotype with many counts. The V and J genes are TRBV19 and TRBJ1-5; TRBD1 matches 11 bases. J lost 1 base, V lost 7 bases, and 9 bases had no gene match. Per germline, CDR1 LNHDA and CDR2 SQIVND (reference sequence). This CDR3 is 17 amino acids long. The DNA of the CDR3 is TGTGCCAGTAATCCGGGACAGGGGGTTGGAAGCAATCAGCCCCAGCATTTT. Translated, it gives CASNPGQGVGSNQPQHF.

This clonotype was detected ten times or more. CDR3 residues: CASSQDQGYSGANVLTF. The CDR3 bases are TGTGCCAGCAGCCAAGATCAAGGGTACTCTGGGGCCAACGTCCTGACTTTC. This chain uses TRBV14 with TRBJ2-6; D gene ambiguous. V was clipped by 0 bases and J by 0 bases, with 9 bases between them. Germline CDR1 reads SGHDN; CDR2 reads FVKESK. The CDR3 runs to 17 residues.

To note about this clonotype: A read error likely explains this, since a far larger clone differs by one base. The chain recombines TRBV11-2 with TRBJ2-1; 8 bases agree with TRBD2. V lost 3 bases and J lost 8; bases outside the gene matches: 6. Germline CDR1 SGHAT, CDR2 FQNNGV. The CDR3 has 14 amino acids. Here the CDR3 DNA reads TGTGCCAGCAGCTTCGGGGGGGTGGTGGATGAGCAGTTCTTC. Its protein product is CASSFGGVVDEQFF.

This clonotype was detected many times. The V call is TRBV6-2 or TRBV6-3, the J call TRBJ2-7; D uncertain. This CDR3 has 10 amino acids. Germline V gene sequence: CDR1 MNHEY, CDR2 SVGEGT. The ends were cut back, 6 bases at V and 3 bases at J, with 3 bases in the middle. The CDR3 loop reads CASSHYEQYF. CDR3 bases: TGTGCCAGCAGCCACTACGAGCAGTACTTC.

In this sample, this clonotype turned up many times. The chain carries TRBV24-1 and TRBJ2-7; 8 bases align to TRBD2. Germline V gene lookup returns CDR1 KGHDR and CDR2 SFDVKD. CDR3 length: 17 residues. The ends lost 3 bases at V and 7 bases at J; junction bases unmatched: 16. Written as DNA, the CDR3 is TGTGCCACCAGTGATGAACAAGCGGGAGAGGCTCCTAGGGAGCAGTACTTC. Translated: CATSDEQAGEAPREQYF.

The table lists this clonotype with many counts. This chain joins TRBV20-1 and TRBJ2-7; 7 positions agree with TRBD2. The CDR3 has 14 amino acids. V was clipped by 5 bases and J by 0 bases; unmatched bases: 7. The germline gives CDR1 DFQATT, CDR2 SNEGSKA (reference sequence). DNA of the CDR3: TGCAGTGCTGGGGGGGGGGATAACTCCTACGAGCAGTACTTC. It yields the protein CSAGGGDNSYEQYF.

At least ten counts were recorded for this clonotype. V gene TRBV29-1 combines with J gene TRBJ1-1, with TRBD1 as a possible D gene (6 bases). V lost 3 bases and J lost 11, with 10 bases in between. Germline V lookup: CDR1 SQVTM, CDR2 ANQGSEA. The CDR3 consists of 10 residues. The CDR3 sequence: CSVEGGWAFF. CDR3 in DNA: TGCAGCGTTGAGGGGGGCTGGGCTTTCTTT.

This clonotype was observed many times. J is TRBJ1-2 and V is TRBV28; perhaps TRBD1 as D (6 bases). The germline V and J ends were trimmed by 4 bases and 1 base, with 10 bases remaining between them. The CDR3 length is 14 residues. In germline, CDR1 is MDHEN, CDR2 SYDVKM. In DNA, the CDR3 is TGTGCCAGCAGTTCCGGGACAAATAACTATGGCTACACCTTC. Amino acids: CASSSGTNNYGYTF.

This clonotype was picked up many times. The CDR3 bases are TGTGCCAGCAGCCAAGACAGACTTCGGGGAGGGGGAGAGACCCAGTACTTC. Encoded protein: CASSQDRLRGGGETQYF. This rearrangement joins TRBV3-1 to TRBJ2-5; tentatively, D is TRBD2 (7 bases). Germline CDR1 is LGHDT and CDR2 is YNNKEL (reference sequence). The V gene lost 0 bases and the J gene lost 4 bases, with 18 bases spanning the gap. The CDR3 consists of 17 residues.

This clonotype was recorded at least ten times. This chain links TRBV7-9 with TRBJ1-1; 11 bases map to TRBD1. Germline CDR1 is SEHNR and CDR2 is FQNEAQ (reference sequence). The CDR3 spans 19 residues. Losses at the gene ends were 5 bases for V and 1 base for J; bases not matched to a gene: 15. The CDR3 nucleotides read TGTGCCAGCAGCCGACCCCAGGTCGGACAGGGGGCTCGGAACACTGAAGCTTTCTTT. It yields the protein CASSRPQVGQGARNTEAFF.

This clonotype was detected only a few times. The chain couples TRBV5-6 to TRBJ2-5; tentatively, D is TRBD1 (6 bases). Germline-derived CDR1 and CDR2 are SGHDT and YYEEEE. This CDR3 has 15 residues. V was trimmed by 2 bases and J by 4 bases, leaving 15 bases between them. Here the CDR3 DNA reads TGTGCCAGCAGCTTCTGGTCGACAGGCCGAGAGACCCAGTACTTC. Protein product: CASSFWSTGRETQYF.

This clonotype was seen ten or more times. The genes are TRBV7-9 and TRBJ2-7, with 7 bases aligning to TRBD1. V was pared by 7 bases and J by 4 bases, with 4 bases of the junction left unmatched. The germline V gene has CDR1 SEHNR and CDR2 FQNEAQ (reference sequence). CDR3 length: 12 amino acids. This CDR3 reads CASTKQGYEQYF. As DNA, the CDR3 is TGTGCCAGCACCAAACAGGGGTACGAGCAGTACTTC.

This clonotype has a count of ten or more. Here the CDR3 reads CASSSVGGNTEAFF. The CDR3 DNA follows: TGTGCCAGCAGTAGTGTCGGAGGGAACACTGAAGCTTTCTTT. V usage is TRBV7-2 and J usage is TRBJ1-1, with D uncertain. This CDR3 has 14 amino acids. The germline V and J ends were trimmed by 6 bases and 1 base, with 12 bases remaining between them. Germline CDR1 and CDR2: SGHTA and FQGNSA.

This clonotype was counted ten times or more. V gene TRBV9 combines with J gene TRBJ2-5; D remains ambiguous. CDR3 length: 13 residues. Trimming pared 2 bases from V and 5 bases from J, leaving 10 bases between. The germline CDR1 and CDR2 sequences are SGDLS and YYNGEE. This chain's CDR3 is CASSVNLGETQYF. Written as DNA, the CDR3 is TGTGCCAGCAGCGTGAACTTGGGGGAGACCCAGTACTTC.

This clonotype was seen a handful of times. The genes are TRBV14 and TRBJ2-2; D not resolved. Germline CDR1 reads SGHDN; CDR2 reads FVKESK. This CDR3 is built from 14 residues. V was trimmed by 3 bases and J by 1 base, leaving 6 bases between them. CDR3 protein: CASSQGWNTGELFF. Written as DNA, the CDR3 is TGTGCCAGCAGCCAGGGATGGAACACCGGGGAGCTGTTTTTT.

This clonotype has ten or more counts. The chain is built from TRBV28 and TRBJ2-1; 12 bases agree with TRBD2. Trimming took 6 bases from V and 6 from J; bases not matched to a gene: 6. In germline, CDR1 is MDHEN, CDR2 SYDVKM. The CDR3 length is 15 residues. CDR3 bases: TGTGCCAGCAGATCAGGACTAGCGGGAAGCAATGAGCAGTTCTTC. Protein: CASRSGLAGSNEQFF.

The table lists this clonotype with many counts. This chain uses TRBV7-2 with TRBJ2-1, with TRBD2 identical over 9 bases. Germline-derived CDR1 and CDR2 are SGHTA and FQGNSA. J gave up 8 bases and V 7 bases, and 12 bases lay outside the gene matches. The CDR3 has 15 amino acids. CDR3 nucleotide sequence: TGTGCCAGCAACGTAGGGGCGGGGGGGCGAGATGAGCAGTTCTTC. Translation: CASNVGAGGRDEQFF.

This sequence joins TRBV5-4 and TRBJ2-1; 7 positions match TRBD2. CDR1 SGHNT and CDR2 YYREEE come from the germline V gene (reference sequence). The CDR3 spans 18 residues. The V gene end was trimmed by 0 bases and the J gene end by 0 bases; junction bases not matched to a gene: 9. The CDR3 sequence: CASSLGGTTRSSYNEQFF. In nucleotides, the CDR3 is TGTGCCAGCAGCTTGGGGGGGACTACCCGGAGCTCCTACAATGAGCAGTTCTTC.

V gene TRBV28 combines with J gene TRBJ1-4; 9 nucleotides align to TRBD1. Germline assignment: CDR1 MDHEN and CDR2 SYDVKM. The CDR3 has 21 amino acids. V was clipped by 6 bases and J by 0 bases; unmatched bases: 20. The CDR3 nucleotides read TGTGCCAGCAGCCTTAACCCGGACAGGGGCCATTGGGCCGCAACTAATGAAAAACTGTTTTTT. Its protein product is CASSLNPDRGHWAATNEKLFF. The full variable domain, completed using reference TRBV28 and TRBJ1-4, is DVKVTQSSRYLVKRTGEKVFLECVQDMDHENMFWYRQDPGLGLRLIYFSYDVKMKEKGDIPEGYSVSREKKERFSLILESASTNQTSMYLCASSLNPDRGHWAATNEKLFFGSGTQLSVL.

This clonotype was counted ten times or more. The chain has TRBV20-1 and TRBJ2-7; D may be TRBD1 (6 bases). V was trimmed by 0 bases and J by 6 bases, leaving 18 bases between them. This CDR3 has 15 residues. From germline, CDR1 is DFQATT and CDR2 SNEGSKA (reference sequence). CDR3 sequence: CSARDLAGAASEQYF. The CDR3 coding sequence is TGCAGTGCTAGAGATCTGGCAGGGGCGGCCTCCGAGCAGTACTTC.

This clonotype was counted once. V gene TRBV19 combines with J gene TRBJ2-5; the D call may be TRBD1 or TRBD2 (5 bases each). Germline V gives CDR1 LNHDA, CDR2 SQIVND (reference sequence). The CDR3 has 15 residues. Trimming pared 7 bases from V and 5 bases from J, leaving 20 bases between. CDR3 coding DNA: TGTGCCAGTAAACTCGGGACCGCCCGAGGGGAGACCCAGTACTTC. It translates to CASKLGTARGETQYF.

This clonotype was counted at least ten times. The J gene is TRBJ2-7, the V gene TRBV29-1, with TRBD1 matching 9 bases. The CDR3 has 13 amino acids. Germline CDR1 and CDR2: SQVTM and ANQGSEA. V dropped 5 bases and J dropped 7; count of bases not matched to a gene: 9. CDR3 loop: CSVSPGQGWEQYF. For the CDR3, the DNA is TGCAGCGTTTCGCCCGGACAGGGGTGGGAGCAGTACTTC.

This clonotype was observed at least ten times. The CDR3 DNA sequence: TGCGCCAGCAGTCCCCCTAGGATATCAAGCTACAATGAGCAGTTCTTC. It codes for CASSPPRISSYNEQFF. The chain employs TRBV4-1 and TRBJ2-1; D is undetermined. Germline loops: CDR1 MGHRA, CDR2 YSYEKL. The V end lost 6 bases, the J end lost 3 bases, and 18 bases lay between the germline ends. The CDR3 is 16 residues long.

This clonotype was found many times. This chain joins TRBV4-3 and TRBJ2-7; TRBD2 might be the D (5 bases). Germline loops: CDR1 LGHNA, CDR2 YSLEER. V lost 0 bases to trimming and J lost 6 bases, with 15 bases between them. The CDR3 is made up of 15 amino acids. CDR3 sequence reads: CASSQDPHTSSEQYF. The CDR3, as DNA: TGCGCCAGCAGCCAAGATCCACACACTAGTTCCGAGCAGTACTTC.

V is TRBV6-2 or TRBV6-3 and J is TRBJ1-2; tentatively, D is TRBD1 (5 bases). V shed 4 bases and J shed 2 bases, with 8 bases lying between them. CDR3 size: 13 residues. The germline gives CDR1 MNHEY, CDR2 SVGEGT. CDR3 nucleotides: TGTGCCAGCAGTTGGGGCAGAAACTATGGCTACACCTTC. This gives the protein CASSWGRNYGYTF.